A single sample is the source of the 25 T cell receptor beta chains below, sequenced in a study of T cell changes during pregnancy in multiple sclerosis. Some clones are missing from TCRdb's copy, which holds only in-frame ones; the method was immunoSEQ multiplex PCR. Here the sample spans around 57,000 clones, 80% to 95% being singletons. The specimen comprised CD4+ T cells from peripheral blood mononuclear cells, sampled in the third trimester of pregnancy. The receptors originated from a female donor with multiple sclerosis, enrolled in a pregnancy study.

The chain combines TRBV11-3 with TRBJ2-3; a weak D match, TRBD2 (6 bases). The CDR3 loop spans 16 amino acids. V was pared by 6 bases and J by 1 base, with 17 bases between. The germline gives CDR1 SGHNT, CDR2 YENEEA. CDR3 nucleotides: TGTGCCAGCAGTAGAAGGACGGGAGCCGGCACAGATACGCAGTATTTT. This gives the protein CASSRRTGAGTDTQYF.

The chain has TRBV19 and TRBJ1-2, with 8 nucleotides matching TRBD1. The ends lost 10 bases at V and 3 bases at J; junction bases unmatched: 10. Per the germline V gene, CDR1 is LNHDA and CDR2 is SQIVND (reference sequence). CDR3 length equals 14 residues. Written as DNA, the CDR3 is TGTGCCACCCGCAGACAGGGGATCGACTATGGCTACACCTTC. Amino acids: CATRRQGIDYGYTF.

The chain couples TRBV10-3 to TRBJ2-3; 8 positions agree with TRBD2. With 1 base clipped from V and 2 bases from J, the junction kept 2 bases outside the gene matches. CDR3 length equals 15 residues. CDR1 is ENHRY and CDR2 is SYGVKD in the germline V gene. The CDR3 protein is CAISELAGSTDTQYF. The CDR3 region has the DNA TGTGCCATCAGTGAGTTAGCGGGATCCACAGATACGCAGTATTTT.

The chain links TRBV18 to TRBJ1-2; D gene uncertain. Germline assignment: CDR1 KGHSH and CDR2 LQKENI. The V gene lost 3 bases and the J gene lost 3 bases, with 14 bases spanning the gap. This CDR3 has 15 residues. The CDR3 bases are TGTGCCAGCTCACCTCCGTCGGGTAAGGACTATGGCTACACCTTC. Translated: CASSPPSGKDYGYTF.

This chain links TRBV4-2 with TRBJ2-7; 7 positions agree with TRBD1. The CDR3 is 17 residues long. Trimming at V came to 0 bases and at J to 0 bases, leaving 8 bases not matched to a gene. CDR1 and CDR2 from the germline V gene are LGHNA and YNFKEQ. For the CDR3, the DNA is TGTGCCAGCAGCCAAGATCCCCCAGGGGGTCCCTCCTACGAGCAGTACTTC. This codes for CASSQDPPGGPSYEQYF.

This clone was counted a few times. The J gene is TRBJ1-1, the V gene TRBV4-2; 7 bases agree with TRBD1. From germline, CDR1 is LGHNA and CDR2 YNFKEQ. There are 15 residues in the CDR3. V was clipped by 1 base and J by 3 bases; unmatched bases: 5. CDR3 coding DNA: TGTGCCAGCAGCCAAGTGACAGGGCTACACACTGAAGCTTTCTTT. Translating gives CASSQVTGLHTEAFF.

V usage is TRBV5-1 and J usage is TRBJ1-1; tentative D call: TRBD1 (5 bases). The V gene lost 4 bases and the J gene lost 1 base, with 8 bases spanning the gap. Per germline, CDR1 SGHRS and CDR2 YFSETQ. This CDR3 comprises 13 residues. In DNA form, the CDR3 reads TGCGCCAGCAGCACCACAGGGAACACTGAAGCTTTCTTT. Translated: CASSTTGNTEAFF.

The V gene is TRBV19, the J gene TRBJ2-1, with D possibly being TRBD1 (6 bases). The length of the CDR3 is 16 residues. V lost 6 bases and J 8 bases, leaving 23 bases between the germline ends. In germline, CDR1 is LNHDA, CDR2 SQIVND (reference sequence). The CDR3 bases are TGTGCCAGTAGCCCCCTCCGGGACAAAGGGCGGCATGAGCAGTTCTTC. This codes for CASSPLRDKGRHEQFF.

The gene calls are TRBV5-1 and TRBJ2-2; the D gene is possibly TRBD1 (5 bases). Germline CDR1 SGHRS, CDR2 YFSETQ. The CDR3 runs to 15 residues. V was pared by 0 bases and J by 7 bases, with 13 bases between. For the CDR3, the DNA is TGCGCCAGCAGCTTGGTCGCAGGGTTCGGCGGGGAGCTGTTTTTT. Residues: CASSLVAGFGGELFF.

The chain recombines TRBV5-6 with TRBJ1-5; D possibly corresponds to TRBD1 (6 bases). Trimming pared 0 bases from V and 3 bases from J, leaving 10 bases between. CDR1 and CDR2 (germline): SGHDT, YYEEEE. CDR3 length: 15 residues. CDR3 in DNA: TGTGCCAGCAGCTTGGGGGGGCTATTCAATCAGCCCCAGCATTTT. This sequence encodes CASSLGGLFNQPQHF.

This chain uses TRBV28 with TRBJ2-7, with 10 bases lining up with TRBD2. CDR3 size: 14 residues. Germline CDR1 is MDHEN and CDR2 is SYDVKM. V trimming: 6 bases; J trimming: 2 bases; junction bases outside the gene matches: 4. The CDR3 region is CASRASGSTYEQYF. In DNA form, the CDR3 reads TGTGCCAGCAGGGCTAGCGGGAGTACCTACGAGCAGTACTTC.

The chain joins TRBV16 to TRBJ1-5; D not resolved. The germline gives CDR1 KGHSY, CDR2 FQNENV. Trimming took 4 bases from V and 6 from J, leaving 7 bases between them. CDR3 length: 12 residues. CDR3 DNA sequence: TGTGCCAGCAGCCCACAGCCTCAGCCCCAGCATTTT. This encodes CASSPQPQPQHF.

The chain's CDR3 is CASSYSKGLGEQFF. The CDR3 region has the DNA TGTGCCAGCAGTTACTCTAAGGGACTGGGTGAGCAGTTCTTC. The chain carries TRBV6-5 and TRBJ2-1, with D perhaps TRBD2 (6 bases). Germline CDR1 and CDR2: MNHEY and SVGAGI. Between the trimmed V and J ends, which lost 0 bases and 9 bases, there was a span of 12 bases. There are 14 residues in the CDR3.

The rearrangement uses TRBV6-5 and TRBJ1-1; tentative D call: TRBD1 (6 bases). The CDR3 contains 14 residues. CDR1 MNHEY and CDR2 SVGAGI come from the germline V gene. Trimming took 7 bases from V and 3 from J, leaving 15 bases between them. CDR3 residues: CASIRGSVHTEAFF. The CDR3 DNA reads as TGTGCCAGCATCAGGGGATCGGTACACACTGAAGCTTTCTTT.

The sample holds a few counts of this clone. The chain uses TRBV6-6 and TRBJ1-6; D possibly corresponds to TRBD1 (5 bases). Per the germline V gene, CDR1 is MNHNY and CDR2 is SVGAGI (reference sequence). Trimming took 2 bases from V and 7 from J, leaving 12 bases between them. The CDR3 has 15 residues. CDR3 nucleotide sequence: TGTGCCAGCAGTTACGGCAGGGTAGACAATTCACCCCTCCACTTT. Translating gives CASSYGRVDNSPLHF.

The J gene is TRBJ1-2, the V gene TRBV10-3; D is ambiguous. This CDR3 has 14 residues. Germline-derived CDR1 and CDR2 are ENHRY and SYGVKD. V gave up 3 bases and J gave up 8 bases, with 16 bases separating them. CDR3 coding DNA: TGTGCCATCAGTGACCCCACGAAGCCGGGGGGCTACACCTTC. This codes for CAISDPTKPGGYTF.

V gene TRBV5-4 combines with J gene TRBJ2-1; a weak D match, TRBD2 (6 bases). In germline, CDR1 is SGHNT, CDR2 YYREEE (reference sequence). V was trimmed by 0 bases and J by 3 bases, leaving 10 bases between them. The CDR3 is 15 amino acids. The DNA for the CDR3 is TGTGCCAGCAGCTTGGAACAAGCGGGCTACAATGAGCAGTTCTTC. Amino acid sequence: CASSLEQAGYNEQFF.

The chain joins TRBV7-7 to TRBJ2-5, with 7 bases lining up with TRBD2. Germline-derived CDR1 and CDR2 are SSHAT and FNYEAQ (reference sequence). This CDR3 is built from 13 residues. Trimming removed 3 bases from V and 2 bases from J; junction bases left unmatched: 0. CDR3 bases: TGTGCCAGCAGCTTGGGACTACAAGAGACCCAGTACTTC. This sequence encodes CASSLGLQETQYF. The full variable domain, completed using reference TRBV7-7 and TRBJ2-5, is GAGVSQSPRYKVTKRGQDVTLRCDPISSHATLYWYQQALGQGPEFLTYFNYEAQPDKSGLPSDRFSAERPEGSISTLTIQRTEQRDSAMYRCASSLGLQETQYFGPGTRLLVL.

The chain's CDR3 is CASSDTGTGGETQYF. The CDR3 region has the DNA TGTGCCAGCAGTGACACCGGGACAGGCGGAGAGACCCAGTACTTC. This rearrangement joins TRBV25-1 to TRBJ2-5; TRBD1 aligns across 8 bases. J gave up 4 bases and V 3 bases, and 7 bases lay outside the gene matches. CDR1 is MGHDK and CDR2 is SYGVNS in the germline V gene. This CDR3 has 15 residues.

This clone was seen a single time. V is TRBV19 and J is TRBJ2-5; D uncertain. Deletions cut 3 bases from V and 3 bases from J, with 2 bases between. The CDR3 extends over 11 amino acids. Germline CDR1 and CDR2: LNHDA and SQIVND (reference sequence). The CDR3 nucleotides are TGTGCCAGTAGTATCGAAGAGACCCAGTACTTC. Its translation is CASSIEETQYF.

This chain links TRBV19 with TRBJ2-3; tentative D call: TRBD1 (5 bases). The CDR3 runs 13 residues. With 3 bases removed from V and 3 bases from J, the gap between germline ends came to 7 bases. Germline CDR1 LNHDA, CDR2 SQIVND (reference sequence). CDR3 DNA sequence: TGTGCCAGTAGTATGGGGCGAACAGATACGCAGTATTTT. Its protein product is CASSMGRTDTQYF.

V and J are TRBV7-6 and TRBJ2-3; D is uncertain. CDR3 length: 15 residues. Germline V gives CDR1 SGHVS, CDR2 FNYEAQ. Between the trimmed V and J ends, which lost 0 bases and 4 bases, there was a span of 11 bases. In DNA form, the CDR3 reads TGTGCCAGCAGCTTAGCGAGGTTAGTAGCAGATACGCAGTATTTT. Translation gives CASSLARLVADTQYF. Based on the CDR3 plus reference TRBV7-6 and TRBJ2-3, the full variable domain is GAGVSQSPRYKVTKRGQDVALRCDPISGHVSLYWYRQALGQGPEFLTYFNYEAQQDKSGLPNDRFSAERPEGSISTLTIQRTEQRDSAMYRCASSLARLVADTQYFGPGTRLTVL.

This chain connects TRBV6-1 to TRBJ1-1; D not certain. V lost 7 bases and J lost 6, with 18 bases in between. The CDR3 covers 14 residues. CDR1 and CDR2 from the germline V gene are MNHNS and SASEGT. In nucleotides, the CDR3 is TGTGCCAGCACCCGAGACCCCCGGAGGGCTGAAGCTTTCTTT. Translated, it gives CASTRDPRRAEAFF.

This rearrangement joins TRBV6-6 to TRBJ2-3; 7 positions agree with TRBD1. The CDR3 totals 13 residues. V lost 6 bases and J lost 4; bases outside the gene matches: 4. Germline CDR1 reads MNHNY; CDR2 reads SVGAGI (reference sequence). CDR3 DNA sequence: TGTGCCAGCAGGATAGGGGGCGCAGATACGCAGTATTTT. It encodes CASRIGGADTQYF.

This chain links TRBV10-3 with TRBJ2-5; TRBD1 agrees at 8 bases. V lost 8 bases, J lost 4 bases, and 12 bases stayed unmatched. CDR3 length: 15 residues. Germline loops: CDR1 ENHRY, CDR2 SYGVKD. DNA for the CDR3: TGTGCCATCGCCCAGGACAGGGCGGGCGGAGAGACCCAGTACTTC. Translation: CAIAQDRAGGETQYF.